The 11 T cell receptor beta chains in this list originate from one sample, sequenced in a study of beta chain features in type 1 diabetes. Sequencing targeted expressed TCRB transcripts, as all isolated RNA had been reverse transcribed. Profiling relied on immunoSEQ multiplex PCR, and the TCRdb table lists in-frame clones only, not all of them. The table lists some 900,000 clones, roughly a sixth of them singletons. Sequencing used naive CD4+ T cells from blood. The source is a woman younger than 30 in good health.

This sequence joins TRBV29-1 and TRBJ2-5, with 8 bases fitting TRBD2. Germline CDR1 SQVTM, CDR2 ANQGSEA. This CDR3 spans 18 amino acids. V shed 3 bases, J shed 5 bases, and the junction held 20 bases outside the gene matches. For the CDR3, the DNA is TGCAGCGTTGAGGCTTGGTCTAGCGGGTGGGGGCCCGGGGAGACCCAGTACTTC. Amino acids: CSVEAWSSGWGPGETQYF.

The chain uses TRBV6-5 and TRBJ2-4, with TRBD2 matching over 8 bases. CDR1 and CDR2 (germline): MNHEY, SVGAGI. The CDR3 length is 15 residues. Germline trimming cut 0 bases from V and 13 bases from J; bases unmatched to any gene: 11. The CDR3 nucleotides are TGTGCCAGCAGTTACTCGAGGCGTGTAGCGGGGCTGCAGTACTTC. This codes for CASSYSRRVAGLQYF.

In its sample, this clone was seen a few times. The V gene is TRBV18, the J gene TRBJ2-5; weak D call: TRBD2 (6 bases). The V gene lost 3 bases and the J gene lost 0 bases, with 11 bases spanning the gap. Germline V gives CDR1 KGHSH, CDR2 LQKENI. The CDR3 is 15 residues long. The CDR3 protein is CASSPPGLYQETQYF. DNA of the CDR3: TGTGCCAGCTCACCTCCGGGACTGTACCAAGAGACCCAGTACTTC. Supplemented by reference TRBV18 and TRBJ2-5, the full variable domain reads NAGVMQNPRHLVRRRGQEARLRCSPMKGHSHVYWYRQLPEEGLKFMVYLQKENIIDESGMPKERFSAEFPKEGPSILRIQQVVRGDSAAYFCASSPPGLYQETQYFGPGTRLLVL.

This sequence joins TRBV13 and TRBJ2-1; D call uncertain. V was pared by 5 bases and J by 9 bases, with 26 bases between. The CDR3 is 17 amino acids. Looked up from germline, CDR1 is PRHDT and CDR2 is FYEKMQ (reference sequence). The CDR3 DNA is TGTGCCAGCAGCCTCACTTCCGGCTACGGATCCTCGGGTGAGCAGTTCTTC. It encodes CASSLTSGYGSSGEQFF.

The CDR3 is CASSPVFAGPTDTQYF. The CDR3 DNA reads as TGCGCCAGCAGCCCCGTATTTGCGGGGCCCACAGATACGCAGTATTTT. The chain recombines TRBV5-1 with TRBJ2-3; D may be TRBD2 (6 bases). Germline CDR1 is SGHRS and CDR2 is YFSETQ. This CDR3 has 16 amino acids. Between the trimmed V and J ends, which lost 4 bases and 2 bases, there was a span of 17 bases.

This chain links TRBV11-1 with TRBJ2-5; 9 nucleotides line up with TRBD1. The CDR3 covers 14 residues. V lost 4 bases and J lost 2; bases outside the gene matches: 2. Germline V gives CDR1 SGHAT, CDR2 FQDESV (reference sequence). Written as DNA, the CDR3 is TGTGCCAGCAGCTGGGGGACAGGGCAAGAGACCCAGTACTTC. This translates into CASSWGTGQETQYF.

The chain uses TRBV2 and TRBJ2-5, with unresolved D. The germline CDR1 and CDR2 sequences are SNHLY and FYNNEI. This CDR3 is built from 14 residues. The V and J ends lost 8 bases and 1 base respectively, with 14 bases between them. The CDR3 DNA reads TGTGCCAGCGCTGTAGACAACTTCCAAGAGACCCAGTACTTC. Amino acids: CASAVDNFQETQYF. The entire variable domain, with the rest obtained from reference TRBV2 and TRBJ2-5, is as follows: EPEVTQTPSHQVTQMGQEVILRCVPISNHLYFYWYRQILGQKVEFLVSFYNNEISEKSEIFDDQFSVERPDGSNFTLKIRSTKLEDSAMYFCASAVDNFQETQYFGPGTRLLVL.

This clone occurred a few times. The chain combines TRBV27 with TRBJ1-1; a weak D match, TRBD1 (6 bases). Trimming left V 3 bases short and J 0 bases short, with 17 bases between. The CDR3 extends over 17 amino acids. Germline CDR1 reads MNHEY; CDR2 reads SMNVEV (reference sequence). CDR3 nucleotides: TGTGCCAGCAGTTTCCTCAGGGTGGGGACAATGAACACTGAAGCTTTCTTT. Translating it yields CASSFLRVGTMNTEAFF.

This chain links TRBV4-2 with TRBJ2-6; D ambiguous. V was trimmed by 1 base and J by 4 bases, leaving 11 bases between them. The germline V gene encodes CDR1 LGHNA and CDR2 YNFKEQ. CDR3 size: 16 residues. The CDR3 loop is CASSQVGAPGANVLTF. The CDR3 DNA reads as TGTGCCAGCAGCCAAGTTGGAGCGCCGGGGGCCAACGTCCTGACTTTC.

This clone was observed a few times. J is TRBJ2-3 and V is TRBV18; 10 bases match TRBD2. Germline assignment: CDR1 KGHSH and CDR2 LQKENI. V gave up 6 bases and J gave up 8 bases; unmatched junction bases: 11. CDR3 length: 15 amino acids. The CDR3 spells CASSEYSGRASTQYF. Here the CDR3 DNA reads TGTGCCAGCTCGGAATACAGCGGGAGGGCAAGTACGCAGTATTTT.

This clone was seen more than once but under ten times. Distinct nucleotide sequences in the sample also encode this CDR3. This rearrangement joins TRBV29-1 to TRBJ2-3, with D perhaps being TRBD1 or TRBD2 (5 bases each). CDR1 is SQVTM, CDR2 ANQGSEA, per germline. The length of the CDR3 is 14 residues. Deletions cut 4 bases from V and 0 bases from J, with 11 bases between. CDR3 nucleotides: TGCAGCGTTGGGAGAGGGGCTAGCACAGATACGCAGTATTTT. It encodes CSVGRGASTDTQYF.